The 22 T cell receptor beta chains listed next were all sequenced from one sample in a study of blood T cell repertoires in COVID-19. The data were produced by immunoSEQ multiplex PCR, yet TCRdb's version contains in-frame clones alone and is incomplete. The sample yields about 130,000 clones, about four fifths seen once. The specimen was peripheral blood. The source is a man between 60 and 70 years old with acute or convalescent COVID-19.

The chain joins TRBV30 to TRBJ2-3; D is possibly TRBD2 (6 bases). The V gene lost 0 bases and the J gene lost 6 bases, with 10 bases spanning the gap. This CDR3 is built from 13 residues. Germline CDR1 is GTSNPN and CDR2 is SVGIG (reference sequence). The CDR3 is CAWSVWRGDTQYF. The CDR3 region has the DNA TGTGCCTGGAGTGTGTGGCGGGGTGATACGCAGTATTTT.

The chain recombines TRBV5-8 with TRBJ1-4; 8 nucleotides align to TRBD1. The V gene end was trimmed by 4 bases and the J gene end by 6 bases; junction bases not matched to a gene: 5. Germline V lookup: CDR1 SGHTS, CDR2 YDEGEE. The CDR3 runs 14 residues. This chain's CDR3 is CASSAGGADEKLFF. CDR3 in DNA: TGTGCCAGCAGCGCAGGGGGCGCAGATGAAAAACTGTTTTTT. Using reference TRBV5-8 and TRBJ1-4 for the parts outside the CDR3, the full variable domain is EAGVTQSPTHLIKTRGQQATLRCSPISGHTSVYWYQQALGLGLQFLLWYDEGEERNRGNFPPRFSGRQFPNYSSELNVNALELEDSALYLCASSAGGADEKLFFGSGTQLSVL.

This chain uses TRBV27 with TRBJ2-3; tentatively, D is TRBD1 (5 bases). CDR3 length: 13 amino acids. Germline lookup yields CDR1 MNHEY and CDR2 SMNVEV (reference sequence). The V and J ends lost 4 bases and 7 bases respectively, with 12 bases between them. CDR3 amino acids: CASSSHPGNTQYF. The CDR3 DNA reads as TGTGCCAGCAGTTCCCACCCAGGGAATACGCAGTATTTT.

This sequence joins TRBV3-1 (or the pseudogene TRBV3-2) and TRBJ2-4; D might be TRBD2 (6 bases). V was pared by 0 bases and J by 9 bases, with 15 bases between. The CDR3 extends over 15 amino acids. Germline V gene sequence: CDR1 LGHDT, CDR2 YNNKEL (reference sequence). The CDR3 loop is CASSQDNGAGRIQYF. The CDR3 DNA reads TGTGCCAGCAGCCAAGATAATGGTGCGGGGCGCATTCAGTACTTC.

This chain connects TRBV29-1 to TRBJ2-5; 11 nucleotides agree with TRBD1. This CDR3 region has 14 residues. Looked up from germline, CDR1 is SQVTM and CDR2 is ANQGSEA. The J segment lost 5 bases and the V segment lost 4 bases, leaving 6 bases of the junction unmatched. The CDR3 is CSVVRTGGWETQYF. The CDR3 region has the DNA TGCAGCGTTGTCCGGACAGGGGGCTGGGAGACCCAGTACTTC. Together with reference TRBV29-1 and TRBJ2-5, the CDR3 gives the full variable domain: SAVISQKPSRDICQRGTSLTIQCQVDSQVTMMFWYRQQPGQSLTLIATANQGSEATYESGFVIDKFPISRPNLTFSTLTVSNMSPEDSSIYLCSVVRTGGWETQYFGPGTRLLVL.

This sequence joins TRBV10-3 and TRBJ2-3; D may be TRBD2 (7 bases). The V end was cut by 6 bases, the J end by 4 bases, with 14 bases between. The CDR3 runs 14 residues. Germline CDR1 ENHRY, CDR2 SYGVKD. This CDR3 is CAIRLGGAADTQYF. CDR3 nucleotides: TGTGCCATCAGATTGGGGGGGGCTGCAGATACGCAGTATTTT.

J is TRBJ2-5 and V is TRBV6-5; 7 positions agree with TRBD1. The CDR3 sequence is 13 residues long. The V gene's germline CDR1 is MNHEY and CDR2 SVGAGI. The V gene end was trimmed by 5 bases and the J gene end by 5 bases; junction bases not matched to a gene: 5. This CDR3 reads CASSPTGLETQYF. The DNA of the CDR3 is TGTGCCAGCAGTCCGACAGGGCTGGAGACCCAGTACTTC.

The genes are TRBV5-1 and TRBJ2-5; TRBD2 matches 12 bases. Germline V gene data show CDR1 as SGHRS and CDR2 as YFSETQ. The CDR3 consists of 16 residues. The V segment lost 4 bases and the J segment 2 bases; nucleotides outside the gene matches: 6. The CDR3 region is CASSLLLAGGQETQYF. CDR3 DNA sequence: TGCGCCAGCAGCCTGTTACTAGCGGGGGGTCAAGAGACCCAGTACTTC.

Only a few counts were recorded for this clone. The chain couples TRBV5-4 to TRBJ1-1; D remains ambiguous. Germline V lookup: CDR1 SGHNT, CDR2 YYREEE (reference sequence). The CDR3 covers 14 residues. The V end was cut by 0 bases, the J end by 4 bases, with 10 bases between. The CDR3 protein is CASSLDGQVTEAFF. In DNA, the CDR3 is TGTGCCAGCAGCTTGGATGGGCAGGTCACTGAAGCTTTCTTT.

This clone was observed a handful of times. The CDR3 reads CASSQEVRDPGELFF. The CDR3 nucleotides are TGCGCCAGCAGCCAAGAGGTGAGGGATCCCGGGGAGCTGTTTTTT. The gene calls are TRBV4-1 and TRBJ2-2, with D possibly being TRBD2 (5 bases). Germline CDR1 reads MGHRA; CDR2 reads YSYEKL. The length of the CDR3 is 15 residues. The V end lost 0 bases, the J end lost 6 bases, and 11 bases lay between the germline ends.

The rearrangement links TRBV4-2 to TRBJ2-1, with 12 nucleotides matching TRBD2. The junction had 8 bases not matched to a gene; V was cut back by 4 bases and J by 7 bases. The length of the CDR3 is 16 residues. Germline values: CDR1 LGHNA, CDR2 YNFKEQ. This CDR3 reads CASSRRLAGEGNEQFF. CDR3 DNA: TGTGCCAGCAGCCGTCGACTAGCGGGAGAGGGGAATGAGCAGTTCTTC.

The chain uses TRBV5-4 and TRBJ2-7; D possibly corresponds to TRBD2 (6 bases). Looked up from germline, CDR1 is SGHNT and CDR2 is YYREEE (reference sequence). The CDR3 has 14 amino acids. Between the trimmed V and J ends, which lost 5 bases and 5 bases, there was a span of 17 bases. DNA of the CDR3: TGTGCCAGCAGTTATAGCGGTGTGGTCCACGAGCAGTACTTC. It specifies CASSYSGVVHEQYF.

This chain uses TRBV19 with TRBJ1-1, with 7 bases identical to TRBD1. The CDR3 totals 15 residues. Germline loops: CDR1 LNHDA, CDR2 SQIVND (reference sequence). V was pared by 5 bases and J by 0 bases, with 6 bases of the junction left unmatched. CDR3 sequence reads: CASSSPGQMNTEAFF. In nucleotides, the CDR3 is TGTGCCAGTAGTTCCCCGGGACAGATGAACACTGAAGCTTTCTTT.

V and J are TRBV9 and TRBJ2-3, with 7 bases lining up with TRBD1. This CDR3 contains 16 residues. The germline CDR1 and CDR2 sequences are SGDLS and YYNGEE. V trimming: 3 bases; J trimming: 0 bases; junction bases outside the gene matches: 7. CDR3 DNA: TGTGCCAGCAGCGGACACAGGGGTCGTAGCACAGATACGCAGTATTTT. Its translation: CASSGHRGRSTDTQYF.

CDR3 sequence reads: CASSYQGINEKLFF. The CDR3 coding sequence is TGCGCCAGCAGCTACCAGGGAATTAATGAAAAACTGTTTTTT. This sequence joins TRBV5-1 and TRBJ1-4; TRBD1 is a possible D gene (5 bases). CDR3 length: 14 amino acids. CDR1 is SGHRS, CDR2 YFSETQ, per germline. Trimming left V 3 bases short and J 4 bases short, with 10 bases between.

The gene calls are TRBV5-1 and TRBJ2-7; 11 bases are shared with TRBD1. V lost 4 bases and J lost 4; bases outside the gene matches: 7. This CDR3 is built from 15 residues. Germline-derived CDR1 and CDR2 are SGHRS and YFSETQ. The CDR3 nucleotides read TGCGCCAGCAGCGGAGGACAGGGGGCGTTTTACGAGCAGTACTTC. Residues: CASSGGQGAFYEQYF.

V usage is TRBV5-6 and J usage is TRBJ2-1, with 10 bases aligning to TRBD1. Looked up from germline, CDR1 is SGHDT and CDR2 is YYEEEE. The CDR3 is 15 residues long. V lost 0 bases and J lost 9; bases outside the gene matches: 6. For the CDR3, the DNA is TGTGCCAGCAGCTTGGGGGGACAGGGGTTTGGTGAGCAGTTCTTC. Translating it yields CASSLGGQGFGEQFF.

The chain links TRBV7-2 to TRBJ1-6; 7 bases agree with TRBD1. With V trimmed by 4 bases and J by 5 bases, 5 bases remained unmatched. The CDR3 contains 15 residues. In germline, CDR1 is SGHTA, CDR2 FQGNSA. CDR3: CASSSLGGNNSPLHF. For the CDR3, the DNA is TGTGCCAGCAGCTCCCTAGGGGGCAATAATTCACCCCTCCACTTT.

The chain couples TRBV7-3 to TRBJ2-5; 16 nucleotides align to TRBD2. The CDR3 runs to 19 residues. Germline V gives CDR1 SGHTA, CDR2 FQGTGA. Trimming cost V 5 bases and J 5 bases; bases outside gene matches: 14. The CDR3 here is CASSPPGTSGGAGEETQYF. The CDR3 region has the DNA TGTGCCAGCAGCCCGCCCGGGACTAGCGGGGGGGCGGGCGAGGAGACCCAGTACTTC.

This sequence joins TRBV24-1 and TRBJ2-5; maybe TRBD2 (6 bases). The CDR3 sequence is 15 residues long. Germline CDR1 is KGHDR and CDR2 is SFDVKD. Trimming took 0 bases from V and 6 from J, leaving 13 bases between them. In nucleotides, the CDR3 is TGTGCCACCAGTGATTTGTGGCAGGGAGGTCAGACCCAGTACTTC. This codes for CATSDLWQGGQTQYF.

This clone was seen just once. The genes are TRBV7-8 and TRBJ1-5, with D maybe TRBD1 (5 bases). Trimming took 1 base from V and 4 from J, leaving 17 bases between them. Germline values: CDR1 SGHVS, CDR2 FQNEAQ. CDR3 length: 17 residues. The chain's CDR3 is CASSLESGRVGNQPQHF. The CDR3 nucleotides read TGTGCCAGCAGCTTAGAAAGTGGCAGGGTCGGGAATCAGCCCCAGCATTTT.

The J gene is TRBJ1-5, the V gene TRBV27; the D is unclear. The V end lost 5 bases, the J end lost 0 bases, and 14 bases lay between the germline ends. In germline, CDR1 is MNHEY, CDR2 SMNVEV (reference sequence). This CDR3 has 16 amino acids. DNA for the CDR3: TGTGCCAGCAGTCACGAGCGGTCGTATAGCAATCAGCCCCAGCATTTT. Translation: CASSHERSYSNQPQHF.